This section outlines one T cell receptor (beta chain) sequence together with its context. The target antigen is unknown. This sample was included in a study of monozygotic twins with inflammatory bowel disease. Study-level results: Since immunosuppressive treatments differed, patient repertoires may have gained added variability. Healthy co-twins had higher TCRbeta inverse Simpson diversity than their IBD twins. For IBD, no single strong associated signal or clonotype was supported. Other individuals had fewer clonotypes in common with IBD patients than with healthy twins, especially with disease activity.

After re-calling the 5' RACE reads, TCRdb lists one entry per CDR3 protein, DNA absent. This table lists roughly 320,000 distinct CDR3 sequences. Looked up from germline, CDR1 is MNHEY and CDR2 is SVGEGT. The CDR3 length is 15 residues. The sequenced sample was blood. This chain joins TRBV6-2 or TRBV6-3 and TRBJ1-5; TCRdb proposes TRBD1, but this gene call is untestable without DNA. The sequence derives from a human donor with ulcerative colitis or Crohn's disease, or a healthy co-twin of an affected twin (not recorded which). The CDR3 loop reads CASTKRDIRNQPQHF.